Below, 32 T cell receptor beta chains from the same sample are listed, as sequenced in a study of blood T cell repertoires in COVID-19. The table came from immunoSEQ multiplex PCR; TCRdb's copy has only in-frame clones and leaves some out. The sample contains about 280,000 clones, around 87% of which appear only once. The source material was peripheral blood. These receptors came from a woman between 25 and 40 years old who had recovered from COVID-19.

The chain recombines TRBV7-2 with TRBJ2-7; possible D gene TRBD2, 7 bases. V was clipped by 3 bases and J by 4 bases, with 13 bases between them. The CDR3 loop spans 14 amino acids. Looked up from germline, CDR1 is SGHTA and CDR2 is FQGNSA. This CDR3 is CASSFTGGGYEQYF. As DNA, the CDR3 is TGTGCCAGCAGCTTTACGGGGGGCGGTTACGAGCAGTACTTC.

J is TRBJ2-1 and V is TRBV15; 7 bases match TRBD1. CDR1 and CDR2 from the germline V gene are LNHNV and YYDKDF (reference sequence). Trimming at V came to 1 base and at J to 8 bases, leaving 8 bases not matched to a gene. The CDR3 runs to 15 residues. The CDR3 DNA is TGTGCCACCAGCAGAGGAAACAGGGGTGGGGATGAGCAGTTCTTC. It is translated as CATSRGNRGGDEQFF.

The chain has TRBV6-6 and TRBJ1-4; 7 bases fit TRBD1. V lost 5 bases and J lost 4; bases outside the gene matches: 4. Germline V lookup: CDR1 MNHNY, CDR2 SVGAGI (reference sequence). The CDR3 consists of 14 residues. CDR3 DNA: TGTGCCAGCAGTCGGGGACAGAGTAATGAAAAACTGTTTTTT. Amino acids: CASSRGQSNEKLFF.

The chain links TRBV7-2 to TRBJ1-2; D may be TRBD1 (5 bases). CDR1 is SGHTA and CDR2 is FQGNSA in the germline V gene. The CDR3 extends over 15 amino acids. Trimming shortened V by 5 bases and J by 5 bases, and 18 bases separated the two germline ends. For the CDR3, the DNA is TGTGCCAGCAGCCCATTGGGTGGCGGGGGGTATGGCTACACCTTC. It translates to CASSPLGGGGYGYTF.

The CDR3 reads CASSNRALGYTF. The CDR3 DNA sequence: TGTGCCAGCAGTAACAGGGCGCTTGGCTACACCTTC. The rearrangement joins TRBV2 to TRBJ1-2, with D possibly matching TRBD1 (6 bases). This CDR3 is built from 12 residues. V lost 5 bases and J 7 bases, leaving 11 bases between the germline ends. Germline V gene sequence: CDR1 SNHLY, CDR2 FYNNEI.

V usage is TRBV14 and J usage is TRBJ2-1; tentatively, D is TRBD2 (6 bases). Germline lookup yields CDR1 SGHDN and CDR2 FVKESK. The V end lost 0 bases, the J end lost 0 bases, and 9 bases lay between the germline ends. CDR3 length: 16 residues. CDR3 coding DNA: TGTGCCAGCAGCCAAGACGGGAGCGGCTCCTACAATGAGCAGTTCTTC. As protein: CASSQDGSGSYNEQFF.

A few counts support this clone. The V and J genes are TRBV10-1 and TRBJ2-7; D might be TRBD1 (6 bases). Trimming cost V 5 bases and J 5 bases, with 13 bases left between them. The CDR3 loop spans 13 amino acids. Looked up from germline, CDR1 is WNHNN and CDR2 is SYGVQD (reference sequence). CDR3 coding DNA: TGCGCCAGCAGTCTCCAGGGGTTCCACGAGCAGTACTTC. Protein sequence: CASSLQGFHEQYF.

The rearrangement joins TRBV5-4 to TRBJ1-2, with D perhaps TRBD1 (6 bases). CDR1 is SGHNT and CDR2 is YYREEE in the germline V gene (reference sequence). The CDR3 covers 15 residues. Deletions cut 4 bases from V and 3 bases from J, with 16 bases between. This CDR3 is CASSLWTDAYYGYTF. DNA for the CDR3: TGTGCCAGCAGCCTTTGGACAGATGCCTACTATGGCTACACCTTC. Filled out from reference TRBV5-4 and TRBJ1-2, the complete variable domain reads ETGVTQSPTHLIKTRGQQVTLRCSSQSGHNTVSWYQQALGQGPQFIFQYYREEENGRGNFPPRFSGLQFPNYSSELNVNALELDDSALYLCASSLWTDAYYGYTFGSGTRLTVV.

The rearrangement joins TRBV5-8 to TRBJ2-2; 9 nucleotides match TRBD2. V was clipped by 0 bases and J by 1 base; unmatched bases: 1. The CDR3 contains 16 residues. The V gene's germline CDR1 is SGHTS and CDR2 YDEGEE. Written as DNA, the CDR3 is TGTGCCAGCAGCTTGGGTAGCGGGAGGAACACCGGGGAGCTGTTTTTT. Residues: CASSLGSGRNTGELFF.

The chain has TRBV28 and TRBJ2-2; D is ambiguous. This CDR3 comprises 14 residues. Deletions cut 6 bases from V and 5 bases from J, with 13 bases between. CDR1 and CDR2 (germline): MDHEN, SYDVKM. CDR3 amino acids: CASRVFASTGELFF. CDR3 DNA sequence: TGTGCCAGCAGGGTATTCGCTAGTACCGGGGAGCTGTTTTTT.

This chain joins TRBV6-2 or TRBV6-3 and TRBJ2-2; TRBD1 agrees at 9 bases. The CDR3 is made up of 15 amino acids. After removal of 5 bases from V and 7 bases from J, the junction contained 8 bases not matched to a gene. Germline V CDR1 and CDR2: MNHEY, SVGEGT. The chain's CDR3 is CASSNGTGWGGELFF. In nucleotides, the CDR3 is TGTGCCAGCAGTAACGGGACAGGGTGGGGCGGGGAGCTGTTTTTT.

The table lists this clone with a few counts. The J gene is TRBJ1-1, the V gene TRBV1. TRBV1 is a pseudogene. This CDR3 has 11 residues. For the CDR3, the DNA is TGCACCAGCAGCCGGGGAGTTACAGCTTTCTTT. It encodes CTSSRGVTAFF.

The rearrangement uses TRBV4-2 and TRBJ2-1; a possible D gene is TRBD2 (6 bases). V lost 0 bases to trimming and J lost 8 bases, with 14 bases between them. Per germline, CDR1 LGHNA and CDR2 YNFKEQ. The CDR3 length is 15 residues. The CDR3 DNA follows: TGTGCCAGCAGCCAAGATGGAGGGCAGTACTATGAGCAGTTCTTC. Its translation: CASSQDGGQYYEQFF.

The chain is built from TRBV19 and TRBJ2-7; TRBD1 matches at 8 bases. The V and J ends lost 6 bases and 7 bases, in that order; junction bases with no gene match: 8. Looked up from germline, CDR1 is LNHDA and CDR2 is SQIVND (reference sequence). The length of the CDR3 is 13 residues. The CDR3, as DNA: TGTGCCAGTAGGGACAGGGTTTGGAGTGAGCAGTACTTC. Protein sequence: CASRDRVWSEQYF.

The CDR3 DNA is TGTGCCAGCAGTGAAGGGCTAGCGGCGTCCTACGAGCAGTACTTC. Translated: CASSEGLAASYEQYF. V and J are TRBV6-1 and TRBJ2-7; 7 nucleotides match TRBD2. CDR3 length: 15 amino acids. Unmatched junction bases numbered 4, after V lost 1 base and J lost 1 base. CDR1 is MNHNS, CDR2 SASEGT, per germline.

The CDR3 is CASSLSRQGINEQFF. The CDR3 region has the DNA TGTGCCAGCAGCTTGTCGAGACAGGGAATTAATGAGCAGTTCTTC. The chain recombines TRBV5-4 with TRBJ2-1; 7 nucleotides agree with TRBD1. This CDR3 contains 15 residues. J was trimmed by 7 bases and V by 1 base; bases with no gene match: 8. Germline assignment: CDR1 SGHNT and CDR2 YYREEE (reference sequence).

The chain recombines TRBV30 with TRBJ1-3, with 7 bases fitting TRBD1. Germline CDR1 GTSNPN, CDR2 SVGIG (reference sequence). The CDR3 has 14 residues. Germline trimming cut 2 bases from V and 3 bases from J; bases unmatched to any gene: 4. CDR3 sequence (DNA): TGTGCCTGGAGTAGGGGGCAAAGTGGAAACACCATATATTTT. It yields the protein CAWSRGQSGNTIYF. The entire variable domain, with the rest obtained from reference TRBV30 and TRBJ1-3, is as follows: SQTIHQWPATLVQPVGSPLSLECTVEGTSNPNLYWYRQAAGRGLQLLFYSVGIGQISSEVPQNLSASRPQDRQFILSSKKLLLSDSGFYLCAWSRGQSGNTIYFGEGSWLTVV.

The chain uses TRBV12-3 or TRBV12-4 and TRBJ2-1; D gene ambiguous. The CDR3 is 13 amino acids. The V and J ends lost 2 bases and 5 bases respectively, with 7 bases between them. CDR3 in DNA: TGTGCCAGCAGTTTACAGCGAGACAATGAGCAGTTCTTC. Translating gives CASSLQRDNEQFF.

This chain links TRBV10-2 with TRBJ2-5; possible D gene TRBD2, 7 bases. Trimming left V 4 bases short and J 5 bases short, with 14 bases between. The CDR3 covers 14 residues. Germline V gene sequence: CDR1 WSHSY, CDR2 SAAADI. Written as DNA, the CDR3 is TGCGCCAGCAGTGGAGGGGGGGCGCGGGAGACCCAGTACTTC. It is translated as CASSGGGARETQYF.

This chain connects TRBV7-2 to TRBJ2-1, with 11 bases identical to TRBD2. Germline V gene lookup returns CDR1 SGHTA and CDR2 FQGNSA. J lost 3 bases, V lost 1 base, and 5 bases had no gene match. The length of the CDR3 is 17 residues. CDR3 residues: CASSLGLGLADYNEQFF. The CDR3 region has the DNA TGTGCCAGCAGCTTAGGGTTGGGACTAGCGGACTACAATGAGCAGTTCTTC.

J is TRBJ2-3 and V is TRBV28; 16 positions match TRBD2. CDR1 MDHEN and CDR2 SYDVKM come from the germline V gene. V lost 3 bases to trimming and J lost 2 bases; unmatched junction nucleotides: 8. The CDR3 loop spans 19 amino acids. The CDR3 region is CASSLIPGLAGGHTDTQYF. DNA of the CDR3: TGTGCCAGCAGTTTGATACCGGGACTAGCGGGAGGGCACACAGATACGCAGTATTTT.

In nucleotides, the CDR3 is TGTGCCAGTAGTACCCAAGGACAGGACTCCTACGAGCAGTACTTC. Its protein is CASSTQGQDSYEQYF. The chain joins TRBV19 to TRBJ2-7, with TRBD1 identical over 7 bases. CDR3 length equals 15 residues. Germline values: CDR1 LNHDA, CDR2 SQIVND (reference sequence). Trimming at V came to 4 bases and at J to 0 bases, leaving 6 bases not matched to a gene.

The V call is TRBV18, the J call TRBJ2-5; D is perhaps TRBD2 (5 bases). The CDR3 spans 16 residues. V shed 2 bases and J shed 3 bases, with 16 bases lying between them. Germline CDR1 is KGHSH and CDR2 is LQKENI. The CDR3 loop is CASSPMLGSMEETQYF. The DNA for the CDR3 is TGTGCCAGCTCACCAATGTTGGGGAGCATGGAAGAGACCCAGTACTTC.

The chain links TRBV11-3 to TRBJ2-2; 12 nucleotides match TRBD2. Trimming cost V 5 bases and J 5 bases; bases outside gene matches: 6. The CDR3 totals 16 residues. Germline CDR1 reads SGHNT; CDR2 reads YENEEA. This CDR3 reads CASSPRLAGATGELFF. The CDR3 nucleotides read TGTGCCAGCAGCCCACGACTAGCGGGGGCTACCGGGGAGCTGTTTTTT.

The V call is TRBV7-9, the J call TRBJ2-2, with 11 bases identical to TRBD1. Germline CDR1 SEHNR, CDR2 FQNEAQ (reference sequence). V shed 5 bases, J shed 6 bases, and the junction held 5 bases outside the gene matches. CDR3 size: 15 residues. The DNA of the CDR3 is TGTGCCAGCAGCCCCGGGACAGGGGGACCCGGGGAGCTGTTTTTT. The encoded protein is CASSPGTGGPGELFF.

CDR3 residues: CASSNIQREQYF. The CDR3 coding sequence is TGTGCCAGCAGCAACATACAGAGAGAGCAGTACTTC. The chain couples TRBV14 to TRBJ2-7; the D is unclear. Trimming took off 5 bases at V and 7 bases at J, with 12 bases between the two ends. Germline-derived CDR1 and CDR2 are SGHDN and FVKESK. The CDR3 runs to 12 residues. Supplemented by reference TRBV14 and TRBJ2-7, the full variable domain reads EAGVTQFPSHSVIEKGQTVTLRCDPISGHDNLYWYRRVMGKEIKFLLHFVKESKQDESGMPNNRFLAERTGGTYSTLKVQPAELEDSGVYFCASSNIQREQYFGPGTRLTVT.

The genes are TRBV7-2 and TRBJ2-5; TRBD1 aligns across 8 bases. Germline V gene lookup returns CDR1 SGHTA and CDR2 FQGNSA. The ends lost 6 bases at V and 3 bases at J; junction bases unmatched: 0. There are 12 residues in the CDR3. CDR3 sequence reads: CASRTGEETQYF. DNA for the CDR3: TGTGCCAGCAGGACAGGGGAAGAGACCCAGTACTTC.

V usage is TRBV5-4 and J usage is TRBJ2-5; D may be TRBD1 (5 bases). This CDR3 has 14 amino acids. Germline assignment: CDR1 SGHNT and CDR2 YYREEE (reference sequence). Between the trimmed V and J ends, which lost 4 bases and 2 bases, there was a span of 12 bases. As DNA, the CDR3 is TGTGCCAGCAGCGCCACAGGAGTTCAAGAGACCCAGTACTTC. Translation gives CASSATGVQETQYF.

The chain joins TRBV6-5 to TRBJ1-2, with 8 bases that match TRBD1. Per germline, CDR1 MNHEY and CDR2 SVGAGI. V trimming: 2 bases; J trimming: 12 bases; junction bases outside the gene matches: 8. CDR3 length: 13 residues. The CDR3 here is CASSYADRALNTF. The DNA for the CDR3 is TGTGCCAGCAGTTACGCGGACAGGGCATTGAACACCTTC.

This clone has just one count. The chain recombines TRBV19 with TRBJ1-3, with a possible D match to TRBD1 (5 bases). The CDR3 extends over 14 amino acids. CDR1 is LNHDA, CDR2 SQIVND, per germline (reference sequence). V was clipped by 7 bases and J by 0 bases, with 10 bases between them. The CDR3 loop reads CASTEGYSGNTIYF. The DNA for the CDR3 is TGTGCCAGTACGGAGGGGTACTCTGGAAACACCATATATTTT.

The chain couples TRBV28 to TRBJ2-3; 9 bases map to TRBD2. The V gene's germline CDR1 is MDHEN and CDR2 SYDVKM. CDR3 size: 13 residues. After removal of 4 bases from V and 6 bases from J, the junction contained 2 bases not matched to a gene. As DNA, the CDR3 is TGTGCCAGCAGTTCCGGGACTAGCGATACGCAGTATTTT. Translating gives CASSSGTSDTQYF.

The chain uses TRBV7-9 and TRBJ2-7; 9 nucleotides align to TRBD2. The CDR3 is 15 amino acids. J was trimmed by 0 bases and V by 5 bases; bases with no gene match: 5. Germline CDR1 is SEHNR and CDR2 is FQNEAQ (reference sequence). In DNA form, the CDR3 reads TGTGCCAGCAGCCAGTTAGCGGGGGACTCCTACGAGCAGTACTTC. Amino acids: CASSQLAGDSYEQYF.